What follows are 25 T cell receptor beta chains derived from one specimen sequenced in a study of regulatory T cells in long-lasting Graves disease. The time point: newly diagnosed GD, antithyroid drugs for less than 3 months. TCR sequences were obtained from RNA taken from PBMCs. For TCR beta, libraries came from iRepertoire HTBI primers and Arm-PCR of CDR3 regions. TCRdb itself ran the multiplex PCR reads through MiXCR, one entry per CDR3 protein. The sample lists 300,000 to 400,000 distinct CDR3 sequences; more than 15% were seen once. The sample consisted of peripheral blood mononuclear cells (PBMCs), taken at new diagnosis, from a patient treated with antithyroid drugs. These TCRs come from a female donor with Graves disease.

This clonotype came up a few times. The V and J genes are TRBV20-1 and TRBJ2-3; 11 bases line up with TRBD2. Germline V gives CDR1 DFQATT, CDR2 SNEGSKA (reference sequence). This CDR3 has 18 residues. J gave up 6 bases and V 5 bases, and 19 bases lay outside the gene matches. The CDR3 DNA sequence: TGCAGTGCTGGCCCACTAGCGGGAGAGGTAAAGGATCCCGATACGCAGTATTTT. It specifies CSAGPLAGEVKDPDTQYF.

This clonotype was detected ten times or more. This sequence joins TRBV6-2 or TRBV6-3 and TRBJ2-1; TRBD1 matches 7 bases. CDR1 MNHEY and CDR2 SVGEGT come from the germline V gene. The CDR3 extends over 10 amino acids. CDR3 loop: CADLTGLKFF. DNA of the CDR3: TGTGCTGACTTGACAGGGTTGAAGTTCTTC.

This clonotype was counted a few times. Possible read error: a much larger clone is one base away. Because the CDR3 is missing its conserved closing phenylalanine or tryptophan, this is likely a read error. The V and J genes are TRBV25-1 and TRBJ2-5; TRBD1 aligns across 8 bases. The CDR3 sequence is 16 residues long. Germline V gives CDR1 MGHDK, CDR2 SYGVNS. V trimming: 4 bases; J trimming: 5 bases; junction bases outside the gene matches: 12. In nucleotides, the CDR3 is TGTGCCAGCAGTGCGCTGGGGGCAGGGGGCCTTGAGACCCAGTACTGC. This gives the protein CASSALGAGGLETQYC.

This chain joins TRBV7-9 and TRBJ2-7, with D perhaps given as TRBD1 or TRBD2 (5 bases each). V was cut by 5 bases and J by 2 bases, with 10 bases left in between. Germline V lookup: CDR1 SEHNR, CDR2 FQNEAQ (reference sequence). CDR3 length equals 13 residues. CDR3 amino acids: CASSPKGPYEQYF. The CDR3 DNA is TGTGCCAGCAGCCCGAAGGGACCCTACGAGCAGTACTTC.

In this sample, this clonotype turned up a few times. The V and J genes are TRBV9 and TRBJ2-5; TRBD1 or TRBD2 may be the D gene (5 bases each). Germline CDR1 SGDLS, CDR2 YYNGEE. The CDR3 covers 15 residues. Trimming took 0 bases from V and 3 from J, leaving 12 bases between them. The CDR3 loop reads CASSVGRMGEETQYF. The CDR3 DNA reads TGTGCCAGCAGCGTAGGACGGATGGGGGAAGAGACCCAGTACTTC.

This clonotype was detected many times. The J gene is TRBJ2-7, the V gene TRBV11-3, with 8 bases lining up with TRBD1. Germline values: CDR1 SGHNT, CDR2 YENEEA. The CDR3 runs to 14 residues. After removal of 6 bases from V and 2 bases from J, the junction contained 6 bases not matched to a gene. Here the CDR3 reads CASSPGTGAYEQYF. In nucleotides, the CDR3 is TGTGCCAGCAGTCCCGGGACAGGAGCCTACGAGCAGTACTTC.

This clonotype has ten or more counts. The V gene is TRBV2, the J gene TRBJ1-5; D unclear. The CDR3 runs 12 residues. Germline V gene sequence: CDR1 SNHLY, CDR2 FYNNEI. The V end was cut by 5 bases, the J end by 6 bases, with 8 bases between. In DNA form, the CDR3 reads TGTGCCAGCAGTCAGGAGTCTCAGCCCCAGCATTTT. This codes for CASSQESQPQHF.

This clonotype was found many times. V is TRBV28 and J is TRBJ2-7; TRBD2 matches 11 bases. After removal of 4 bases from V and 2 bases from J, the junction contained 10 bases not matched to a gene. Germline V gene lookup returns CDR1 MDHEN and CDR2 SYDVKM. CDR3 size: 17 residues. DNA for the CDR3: TGTGCCAGCAGTTGGAAATCCGGGACTAGCGGTACCTACGAGCAGTACTTC. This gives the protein CASSWKSGTSGTYEQYF.

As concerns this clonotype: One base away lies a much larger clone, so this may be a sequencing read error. The CDR3 loop is CASSHGQYTNEKLLF. The CDR3 DNA reads as TGTGCCAGCAGCCACGGACAGTACACTAATGAAAAACTGCTTTTT. The genes are TRBV11-3 and TRBJ1-4; D is perhaps TRBD1 (6 bases). Germline CDR1 and CDR2: SGHNT and YENEEA. CDR3 length: 15 residues.

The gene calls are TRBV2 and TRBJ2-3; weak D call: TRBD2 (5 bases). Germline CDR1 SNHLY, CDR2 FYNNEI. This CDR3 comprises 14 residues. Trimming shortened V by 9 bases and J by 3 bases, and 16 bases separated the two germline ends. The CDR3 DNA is TGTGCCAGTCGACTAACTCTTGGGACAGATACGCAGTATTTT. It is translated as CASRLTLGTDTQYF.

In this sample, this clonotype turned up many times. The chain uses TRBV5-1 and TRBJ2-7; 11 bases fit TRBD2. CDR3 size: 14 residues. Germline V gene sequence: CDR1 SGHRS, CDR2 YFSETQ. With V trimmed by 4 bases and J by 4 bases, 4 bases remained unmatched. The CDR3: CASSQGLAVYEQYF. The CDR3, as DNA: TGCGCCAGCAGCCAGGGACTAGCGGTTTACGAGCAGTACTTC.

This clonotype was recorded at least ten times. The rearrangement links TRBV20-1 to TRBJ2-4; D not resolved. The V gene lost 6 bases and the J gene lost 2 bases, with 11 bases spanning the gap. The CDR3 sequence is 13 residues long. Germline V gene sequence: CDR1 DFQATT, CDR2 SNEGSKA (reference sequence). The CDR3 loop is CSAGGPSKNIQYF. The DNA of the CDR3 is TGCAGTGCCGGCGGCCCTTCCAAAAACATTCAGTACTTC.

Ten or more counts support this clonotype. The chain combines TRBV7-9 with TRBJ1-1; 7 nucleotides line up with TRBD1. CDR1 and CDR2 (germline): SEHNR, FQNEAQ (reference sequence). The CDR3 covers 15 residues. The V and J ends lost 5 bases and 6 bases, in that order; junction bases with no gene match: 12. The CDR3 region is CASSTRTGKYSEAFF. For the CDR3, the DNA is TGTGCCAGCAGCACCCGGACAGGAAAGTATTCTGAAGCTTTCTTT.

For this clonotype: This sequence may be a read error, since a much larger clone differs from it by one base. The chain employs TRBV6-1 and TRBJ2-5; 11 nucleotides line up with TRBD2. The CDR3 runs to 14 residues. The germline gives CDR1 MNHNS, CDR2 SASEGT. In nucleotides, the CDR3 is TGTGCCAGCGAGACTAGCGGGATCCAAGAGGCCCAGTACTTC. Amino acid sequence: CASETSGIQEAQYF.

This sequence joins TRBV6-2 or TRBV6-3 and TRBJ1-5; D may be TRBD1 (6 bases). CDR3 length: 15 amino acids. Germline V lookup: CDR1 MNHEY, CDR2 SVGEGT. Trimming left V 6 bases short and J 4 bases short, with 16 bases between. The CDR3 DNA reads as TGTGCCAGCAGAAACCTCAGGGGCGCAAATCAGCCCCAGCATTTT. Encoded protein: CASRNLRGANQPQHF.

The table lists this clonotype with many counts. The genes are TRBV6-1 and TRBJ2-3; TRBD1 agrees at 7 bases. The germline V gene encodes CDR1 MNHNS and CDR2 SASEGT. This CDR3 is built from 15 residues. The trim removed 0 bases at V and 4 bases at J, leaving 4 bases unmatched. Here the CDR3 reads CASSEAGGGSDTQYF. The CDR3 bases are TGTGCCAGCAGTGAAGCAGGGGGCGGGTCAGATACGCAGTATTTT.

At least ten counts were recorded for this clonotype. CDR3 in DNA: TGTGCCAGCAGCCAAGAGAGGGACCACCCCTACGAGCAGTACTTC. This sequence encodes CASSQERDHPYEQYF. V is TRBV7-2 and J is TRBJ2-7; perhaps D is TRBD1 or TRBD2 (5 bases each). Germline CDR1 is SGHTA and CDR2 is FQGNSA. The CDR3 covers 15 residues. V lost 5 bases and J 2 bases, leaving 16 bases between the germline ends.

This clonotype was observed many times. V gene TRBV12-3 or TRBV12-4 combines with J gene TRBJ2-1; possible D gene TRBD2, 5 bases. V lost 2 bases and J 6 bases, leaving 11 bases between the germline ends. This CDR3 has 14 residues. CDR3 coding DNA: TGTGCCAGCAGTTTAATTAGCGTACGCAATGAGCAGTTCTTC. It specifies CASSLISVRNEQFF.

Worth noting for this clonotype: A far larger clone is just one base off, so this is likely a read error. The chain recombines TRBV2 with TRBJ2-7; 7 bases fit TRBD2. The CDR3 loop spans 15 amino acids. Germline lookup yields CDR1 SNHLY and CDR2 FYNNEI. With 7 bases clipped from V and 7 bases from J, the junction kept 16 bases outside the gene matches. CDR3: CASIAAGVLYNEQYF. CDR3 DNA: TGTGCCAGCATCGCGGCGGGAGTATTGTACAATGAGCAGTACTTC.

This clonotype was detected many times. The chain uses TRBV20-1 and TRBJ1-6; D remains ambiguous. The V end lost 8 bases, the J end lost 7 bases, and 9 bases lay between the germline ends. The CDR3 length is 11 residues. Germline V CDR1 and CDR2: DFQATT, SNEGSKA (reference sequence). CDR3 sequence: CSKPKNSPLHF. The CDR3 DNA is TGCAGTAAACCTAAGAATTCACCCCTCCACTTT.

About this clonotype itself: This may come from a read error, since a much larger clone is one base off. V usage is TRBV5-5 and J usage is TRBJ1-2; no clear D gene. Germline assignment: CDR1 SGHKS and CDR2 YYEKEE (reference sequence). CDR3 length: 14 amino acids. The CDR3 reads CASSLVAENYGDTF. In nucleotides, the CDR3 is TGTGCCAGCAGCTTGGTTGCAGAAAACTATGGCGACACCTTC.

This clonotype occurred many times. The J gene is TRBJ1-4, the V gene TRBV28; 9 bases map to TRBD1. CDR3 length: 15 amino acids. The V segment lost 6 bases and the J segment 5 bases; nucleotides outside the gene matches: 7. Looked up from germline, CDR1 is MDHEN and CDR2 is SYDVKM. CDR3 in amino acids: CASSASGTGNEKLFF. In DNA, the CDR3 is TGTGCCAGCAGCGCCTCGGGGACAGGGAATGAAAAACTGTTTTTT.

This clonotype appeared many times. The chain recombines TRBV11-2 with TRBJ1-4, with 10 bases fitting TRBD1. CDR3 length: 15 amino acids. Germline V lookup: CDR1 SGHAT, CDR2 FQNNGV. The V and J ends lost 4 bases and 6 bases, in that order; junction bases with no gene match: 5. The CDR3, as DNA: TGTGCCAGCAGCTCCTCCGGGACAGGGGATGAAAAACTGTTTTTT. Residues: CASSSSGTGDEKLFF. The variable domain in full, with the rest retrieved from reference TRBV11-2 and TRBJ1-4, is EAGVAQSPRYKIIEKRQSVAFWCNPISGHATLYWYQQILGQGPKLLIQFQNNGVVDDSQLPKDRFSAERLKGVDSTLKIQPAKLEDSAVYLCASSSSGTGDEKLFFGSGTQLSVL.

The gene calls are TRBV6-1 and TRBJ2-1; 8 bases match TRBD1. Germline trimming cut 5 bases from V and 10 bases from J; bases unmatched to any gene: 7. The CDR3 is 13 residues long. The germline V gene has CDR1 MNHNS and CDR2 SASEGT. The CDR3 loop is CASSRTGLGEQFF. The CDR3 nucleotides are TGTGCCAGCAGTAGGACAGGGCTGGGCGAGCAGTTCTTC.

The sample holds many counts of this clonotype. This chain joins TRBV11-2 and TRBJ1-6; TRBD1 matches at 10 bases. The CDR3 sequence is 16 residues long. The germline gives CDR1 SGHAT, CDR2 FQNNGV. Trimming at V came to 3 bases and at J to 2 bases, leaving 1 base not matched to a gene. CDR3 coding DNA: TGTGCCAGCAGCTTGACAGGGGGCGCCTATAATTCACCCCTCCACTTT. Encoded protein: CASSLTGGAYNSPLHF.